Shown below are 5 T cell receptor beta chains from a single sample sequenced in a study of T cell responses to AZD1222 COVID-19 vaccine. Method: immunoSEQ multiplex PCR; TCRdb's copy keeps in-frame clones and lacks some. The repertoire consists of fewer than 130,000 clones, with around 93% occurring once and the leading ten covering over 6%. The sequencing here drew on peripheral blood, taken on day 0 of AZD1222 vaccination. The receptor set was obtained from an adult in good health.

V is TRBV27 and J is TRBJ2-7, with D perhaps TRBD1 or TRBD2 (5 bases each). Germline values: CDR1 MNHEY, CDR2 SMNVEV (reference sequence). V was clipped by 2 bases and J by 6 bases, with 11 bases between them. This CDR3 comprises 13 residues. CDR3 loop: CASSLRLRGEQYF. The CDR3 coding sequence is TGTGCCAGCAGTTTACGGTTGAGGGGCGAGCAGTACTTC.

The rearrangement joins TRBV7-9 to TRBJ2-7; D perhaps matches TRBD2 (5 bases). The germline V gene has CDR1 SEHNR and CDR2 FQNEAQ (reference sequence). The CDR3 has 13 residues. V was shortened by 2 bases and J by 2 bases, with 7 bases between the two germline ends. CDR3 protein: CASSLPGTYEQYF. DNA for the CDR3: TGTGCCAGCAGCTTACCGGGGACCTACGAGCAGTACTTC.

J is TRBJ2-7 and V is TRBV6-5, with 7 bases identical to TRBD1. The germline CDR1 and CDR2 sequences are MNHEY and SVGAGI. J gave up 2 bases and V 4 bases, and 5 bases lay outside the gene matches. The CDR3 has 14 residues. The DNA for the CDR3 is TGTGCCAGCAGTTCGGACAGGAAACCCTACGAGCAGTACTTC. Its protein product is CASSSDRKPYEQYF.

The CDR3 nucleotides are TGTGCCAGCAGCTTGGTTCGGGGCTACGAGCAGTACTTC. Translation gives CASSLVRGYEQYF. The rearrangement joins TRBV5-6 to TRBJ2-7, with D possibly TRBD2 on 5 matching bases. Trimming took 0 bases from V and 3 from J, leaving 7 bases between them. The CDR3 is 13 residues long. Germline assignment: CDR1 SGHDT and CDR2 YYEEEE. The variable domain in full, with the rest retrieved from reference TRBV5-6 and TRBJ2-7, is DAGVTQSPTHLIKTRGQQVTLRCSPKSGHDTVSWYQQALGQGPQFIFQYYEEEERQRGNFPDRFSGHQFPNYSSELNVNALLLGDSALYLCASSLVRGYEQYFGPGTRLTVT.

The chain employs TRBV5-4 and TRBJ1-2; TRBD1 aligns across 8 bases. The CDR3 extends over 16 amino acids. J gave up 6 bases and V 4 bases, and 14 bases lay outside the gene matches. Germline V gene lookup returns CDR1 SGHNT and CDR2 YYREEE (reference sequence). CDR3 region: CASSGNTGTGMDGYTF. DNA of the CDR3: TGTGCCAGCAGCGGGAATACCGGGACAGGAATGGATGGCTACACCTTC.